This TCR beta chain was sequenced in a study of T cell changes during pregnancy in multiple sclerosis. The CDR3 has 12 amino acids. Trimming took 4 bases from V and 8 from J; bases not matched to a gene: 3. Germline V CDR1 and CDR2: SEHNR, FQNEAQ (reference sequence). Method: immunoSEQ multiplex PCR; TCRdb's copy keeps in-frame clones and lacks some. This table holds 20,000 to 30,000 clones, over 85% found once. The chain uses TRBV7-9 and TRBJ2-3, with TRBD1 identical over 7 bases. The specimen was CD8+ T cells from peripheral blood mononuclear cells, collected in the third trimester of pregnancy. The TCR sequence derives from a female donor in good health, enrolled as a control in a pregnancy study. CDR3 bases: TGTGCCAGCAGCTCAGGGGGTGGTACGCAGTATTTT. Encoded protein: CASSSGGGTQYF.